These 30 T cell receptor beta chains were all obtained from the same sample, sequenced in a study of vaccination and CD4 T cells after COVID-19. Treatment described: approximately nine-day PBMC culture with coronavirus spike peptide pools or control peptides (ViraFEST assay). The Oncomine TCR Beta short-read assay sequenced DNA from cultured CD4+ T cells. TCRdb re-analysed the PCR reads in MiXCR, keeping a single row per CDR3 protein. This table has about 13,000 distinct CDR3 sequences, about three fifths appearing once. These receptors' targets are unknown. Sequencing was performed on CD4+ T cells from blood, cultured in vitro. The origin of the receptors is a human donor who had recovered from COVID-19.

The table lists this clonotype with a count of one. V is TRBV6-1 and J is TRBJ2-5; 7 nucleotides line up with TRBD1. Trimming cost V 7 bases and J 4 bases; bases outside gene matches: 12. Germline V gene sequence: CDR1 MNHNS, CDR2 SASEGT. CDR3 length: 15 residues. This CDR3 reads CASNPPTGYGETQYF. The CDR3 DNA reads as TGTGCCAGCAACCCACCGACAGGGTACGGAGAGACCCAGTACTTC.

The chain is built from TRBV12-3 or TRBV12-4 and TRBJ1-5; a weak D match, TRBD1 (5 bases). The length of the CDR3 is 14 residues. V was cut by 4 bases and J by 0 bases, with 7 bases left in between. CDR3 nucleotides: TGTGCCAGCAGTTGGACAAATAGCAATCAGCCCCAGCATTTT. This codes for CASSWTNSNQPQHF.

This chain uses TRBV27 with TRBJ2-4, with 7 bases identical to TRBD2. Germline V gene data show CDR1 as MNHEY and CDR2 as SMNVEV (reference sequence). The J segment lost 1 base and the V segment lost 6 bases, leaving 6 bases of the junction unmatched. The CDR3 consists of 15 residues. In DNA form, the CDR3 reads TGTGCCAGCAGCCCCTTGGGGGGGGCCAAAAACATTCAGTACTTC. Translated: CASSPLGGAKNIQYF.

The CDR3 loop is CSASLTGTGNTEAFF. CDR3 DNA: TGCAGTGCTAGTCTAACCGGGACAGGGAACACTGAAGCTTTCTTT. The V call is TRBV20-1, the J call TRBJ1-1, with 8 bases lining up with TRBD1. The CDR3 extends over 15 amino acids. With V trimmed by 3 bases and J by 1 base, 7 bases remained unmatched. Per germline, CDR1 DFQATT and CDR2 SNEGSKA (reference sequence).

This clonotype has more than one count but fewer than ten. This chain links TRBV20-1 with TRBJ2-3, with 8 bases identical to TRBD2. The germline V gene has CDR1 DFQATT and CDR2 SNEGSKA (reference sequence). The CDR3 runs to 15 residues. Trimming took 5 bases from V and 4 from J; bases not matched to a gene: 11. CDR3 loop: CSAPPGTSSSDTQYF. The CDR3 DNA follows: TGCAGTGCTCCTCCCGGGACTAGTTCTTCAGATACGCAGTATTTT.

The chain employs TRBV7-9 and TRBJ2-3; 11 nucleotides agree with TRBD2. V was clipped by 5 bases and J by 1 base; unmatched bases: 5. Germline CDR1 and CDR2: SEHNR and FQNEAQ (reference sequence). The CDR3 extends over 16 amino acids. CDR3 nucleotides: TGTGCCAGCAGCACCGGGACTAGCGGACGCACAGATACGCAGTATTTT. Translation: CASSTGTSGRTDTQYF.

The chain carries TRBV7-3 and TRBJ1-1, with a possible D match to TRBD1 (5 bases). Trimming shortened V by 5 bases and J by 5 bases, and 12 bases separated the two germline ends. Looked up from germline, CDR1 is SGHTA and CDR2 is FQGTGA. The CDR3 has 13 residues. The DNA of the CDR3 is TGTGCCAGCAGCCGGGGCGGTGGAACTGAAGCTTTCTTT. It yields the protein CASSRGGGTEAFF.

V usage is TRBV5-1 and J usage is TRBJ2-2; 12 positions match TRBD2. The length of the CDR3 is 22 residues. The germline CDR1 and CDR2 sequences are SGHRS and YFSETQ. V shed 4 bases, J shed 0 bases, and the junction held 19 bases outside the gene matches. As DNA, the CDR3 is TGCGCCAGCAGCAGACAGGGACAGCGAAGGACTAGCGGGGAGTCGAACACCGGGGAGCTGTTTTTT. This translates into CASSRQGQRRTSGESNTGELFF.

This chain's CDR3 is CSAKRGTTEQYF. The CDR3 DNA follows: TGCAGTGCTAAACGCGGGACTACCGAGCAGTACTTC. This sequence joins TRBV20-1 and TRBJ2-7; 7 bases align to TRBD2. Unmatched junction bases numbered 6, after V lost 4 bases and J lost 6 bases. The CDR3 spans 12 residues. CDR1 DFQATT and CDR2 SNEGSKA come from the germline V gene (reference sequence).

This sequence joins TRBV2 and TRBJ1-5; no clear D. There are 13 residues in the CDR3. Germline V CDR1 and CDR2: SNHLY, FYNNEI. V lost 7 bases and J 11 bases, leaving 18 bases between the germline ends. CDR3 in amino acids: CASNGQADASQHF. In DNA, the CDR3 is TGTGCCAGCAACGGGCAGGCCGACGCCTCCCAGCATTTT. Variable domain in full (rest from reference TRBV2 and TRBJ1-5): EPEVTQTPSHQVTQMGQEVILRCVPISNHLYFYWYRQILGQKVEFLVSFYNNEISEKSEIFDDQFSVERPDGSNFTLKIRSTKLEDSAMYFCASNGQADASQHFGDGTRLSIL.

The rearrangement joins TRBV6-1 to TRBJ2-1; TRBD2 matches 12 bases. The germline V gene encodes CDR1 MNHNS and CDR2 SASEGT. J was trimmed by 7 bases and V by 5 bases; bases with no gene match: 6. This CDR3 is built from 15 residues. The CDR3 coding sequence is TGTGCCAGCAGTACTAGACTAGCGGGAGATAATGAGCAGTTCTTC. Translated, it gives CASSTRLAGDNEQFF.

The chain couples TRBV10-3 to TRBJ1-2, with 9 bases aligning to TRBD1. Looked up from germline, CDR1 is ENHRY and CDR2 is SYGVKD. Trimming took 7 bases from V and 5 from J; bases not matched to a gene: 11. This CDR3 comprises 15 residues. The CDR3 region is CAITPGTGLGYGYTF. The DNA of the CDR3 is TGTGCCATCACCCCCGGGACAGGGTTAGGTTATGGCTACACCTTC.

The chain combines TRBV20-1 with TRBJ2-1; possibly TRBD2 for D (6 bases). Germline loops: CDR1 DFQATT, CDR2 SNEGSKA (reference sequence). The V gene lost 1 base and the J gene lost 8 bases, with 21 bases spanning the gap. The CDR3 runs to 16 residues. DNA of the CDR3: TGCAGTGCTAGAGGTTATTCCGGGGACTCGCTGGATGAGCAGTTCTTC. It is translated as CSARGYSGDSLDEQFF.

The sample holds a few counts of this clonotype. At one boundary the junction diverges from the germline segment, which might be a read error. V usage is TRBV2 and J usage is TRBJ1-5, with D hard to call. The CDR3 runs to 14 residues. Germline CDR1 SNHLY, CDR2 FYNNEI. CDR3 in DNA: TGTGCCAGCAGGGAAGACATTCCCAATCAGCCCCAGCATTTT. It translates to CASREDIPNQPQHF.

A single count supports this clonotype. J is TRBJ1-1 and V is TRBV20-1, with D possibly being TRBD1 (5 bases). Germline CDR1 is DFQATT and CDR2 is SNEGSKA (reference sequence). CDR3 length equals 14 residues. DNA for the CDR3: TGCAGGTTTGATGCGGGACTGGTGAACACTGAAGCTTTCTTT. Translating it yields CRFDAGLVNTEAFF.

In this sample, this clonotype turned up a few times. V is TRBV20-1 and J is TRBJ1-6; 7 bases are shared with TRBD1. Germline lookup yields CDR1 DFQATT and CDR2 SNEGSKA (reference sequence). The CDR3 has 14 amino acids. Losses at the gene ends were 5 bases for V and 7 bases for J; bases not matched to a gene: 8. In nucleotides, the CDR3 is TGCAGTGCTCCCTCGACAGGGATAAATTCACCCCTCCACTTT. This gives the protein CSAPSTGINSPLHF.

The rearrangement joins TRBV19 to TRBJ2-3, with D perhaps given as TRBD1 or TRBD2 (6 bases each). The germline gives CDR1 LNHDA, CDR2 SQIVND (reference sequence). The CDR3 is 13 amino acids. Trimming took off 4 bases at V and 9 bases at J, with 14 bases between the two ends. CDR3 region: CASSTSRRGTQYF. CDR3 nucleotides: TGTGCCAGTAGTACCTCCCGGAGGGGGACGCAGTATTTT.

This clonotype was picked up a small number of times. Here the CDR3 reads CSAERGREKLFF. CDR3 coding DNA: TGCAGTGCTGAGAGGGGGCGGGAAAAACTGTTTTTT. This chain links TRBV20-1 with TRBJ1-4, with TRBD1 matching 7 bases. Unmatched junction bases numbered 5, after V lost 5 bases and J lost 8 bases. The CDR3 is 12 residues long. The V gene's germline CDR1 is DFQATT and CDR2 SNEGSKA (reference sequence).

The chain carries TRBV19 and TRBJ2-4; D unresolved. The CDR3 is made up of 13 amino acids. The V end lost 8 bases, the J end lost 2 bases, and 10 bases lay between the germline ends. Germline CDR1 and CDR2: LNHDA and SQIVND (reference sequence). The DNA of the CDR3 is TGTGCCAGTTCTGGCGTACCCAAAAACATTCAGTACTTC. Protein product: CASSGVPKNIQYF.

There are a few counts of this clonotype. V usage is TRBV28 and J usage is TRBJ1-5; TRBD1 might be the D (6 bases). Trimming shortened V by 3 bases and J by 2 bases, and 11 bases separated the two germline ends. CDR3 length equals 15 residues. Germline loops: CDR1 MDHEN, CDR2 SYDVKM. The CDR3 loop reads CASSFARGGNQPQHF. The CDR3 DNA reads TGTGCCAGCAGTTTCGCTAGGGGGGGCAATCAGCCCCAGCATTTT.

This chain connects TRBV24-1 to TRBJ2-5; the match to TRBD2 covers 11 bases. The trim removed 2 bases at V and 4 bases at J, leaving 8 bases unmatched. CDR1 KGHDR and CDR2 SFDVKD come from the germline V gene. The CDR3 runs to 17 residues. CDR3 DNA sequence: TGTGCCACCAGTGATTCCCTGACTAGCGGGACACCAGAGACCCAGTACTTC. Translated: CATSDSLTSGTPETQYF.

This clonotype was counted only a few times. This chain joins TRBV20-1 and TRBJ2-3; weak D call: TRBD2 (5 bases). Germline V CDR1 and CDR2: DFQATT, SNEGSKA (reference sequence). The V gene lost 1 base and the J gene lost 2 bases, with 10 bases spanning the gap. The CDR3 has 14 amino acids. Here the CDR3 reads CSARAAGATDTQYF. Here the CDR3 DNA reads TGCAGTGCTAGAGCGGCGGGCGCCACAGATACGCAGTATTTT.

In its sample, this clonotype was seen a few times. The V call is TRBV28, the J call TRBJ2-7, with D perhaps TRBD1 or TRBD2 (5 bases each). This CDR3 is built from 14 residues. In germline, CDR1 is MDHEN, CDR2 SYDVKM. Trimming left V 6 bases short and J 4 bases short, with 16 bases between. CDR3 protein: CASRLQGEKYEQYF. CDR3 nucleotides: TGTGCCAGCAGGTTGCAGGGAGAGAAATACGAGCAGTACTTC.

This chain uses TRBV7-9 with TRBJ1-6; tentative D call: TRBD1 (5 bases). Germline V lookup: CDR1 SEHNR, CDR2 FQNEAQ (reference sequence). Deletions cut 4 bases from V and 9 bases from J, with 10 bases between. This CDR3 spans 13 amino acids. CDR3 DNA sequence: TGTGCCAGCAGCTCCGTCGGGGCTTCACCCCTCCACTTT. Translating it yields CASSSVGASPLHF.

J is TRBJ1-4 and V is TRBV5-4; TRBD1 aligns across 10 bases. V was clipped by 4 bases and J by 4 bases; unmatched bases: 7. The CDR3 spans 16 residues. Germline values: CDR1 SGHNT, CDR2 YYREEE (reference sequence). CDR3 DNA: TGTGCCAGCAGCGCGGGACAGGGGAGCGGTAATGAAAAACTGTTTTTT. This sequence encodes CASSAGQGSGNEKLFF.

The CDR3 sequence is CSGGEGTDTQYF. As DNA, the CDR3 is TGCAGTGGGGGAGAGGGCACAGATACGCAGTATTTT. The rearrangement joins TRBV20-1 to TRBJ2-3; weak D call: TRBD2 (5 bases). Trimming pared 7 bases from V and 1 base from J, leaving 9 bases between. Germline assignment: CDR1 DFQATT and CDR2 SNEGSKA (reference sequence). The CDR3 has 12 residues.

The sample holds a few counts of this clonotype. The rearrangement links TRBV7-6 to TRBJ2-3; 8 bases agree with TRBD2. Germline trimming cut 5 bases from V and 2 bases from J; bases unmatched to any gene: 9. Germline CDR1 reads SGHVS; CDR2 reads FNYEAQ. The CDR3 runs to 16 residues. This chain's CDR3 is CASSPPGLGDTDTQYF. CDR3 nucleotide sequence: TGTGCCAGCAGCCCCCCGGGACTAGGGGACACAGATACGCAGTATTTT. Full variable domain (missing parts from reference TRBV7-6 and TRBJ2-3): GAGVSQSPRYKVTKRGQDVALRCDPISGHVSLYWYRQALGQGPEFLTYFNYEAQQDKSGLPNDRFSAERPEGSISTLTIQRTEQRDSAMYRCASSPPGLGDTDTQYFGPGTRLTVL.

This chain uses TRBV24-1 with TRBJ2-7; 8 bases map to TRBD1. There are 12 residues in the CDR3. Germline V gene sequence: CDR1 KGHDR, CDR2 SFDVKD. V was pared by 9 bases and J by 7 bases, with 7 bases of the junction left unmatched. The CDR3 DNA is TGTGCCACCCAGGGGGCAAGGGGGGAGCAGTACTTC. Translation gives CATQGARGEQYF.

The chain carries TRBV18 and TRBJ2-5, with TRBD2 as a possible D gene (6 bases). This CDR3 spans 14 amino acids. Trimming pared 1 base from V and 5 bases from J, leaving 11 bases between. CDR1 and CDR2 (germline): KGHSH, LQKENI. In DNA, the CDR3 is TGTGCCAGCTCACCACTCACTAGCTTTGAGACCCAGTACTTC. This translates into CASSPLTSFETQYF.

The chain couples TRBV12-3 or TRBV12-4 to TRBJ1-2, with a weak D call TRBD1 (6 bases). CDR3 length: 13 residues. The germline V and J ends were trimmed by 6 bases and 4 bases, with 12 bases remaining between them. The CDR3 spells CASRGTMAYGYTF. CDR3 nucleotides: TGTGCCAGCAGGGGGACAATGGCCTATGGCTACACCTTC.